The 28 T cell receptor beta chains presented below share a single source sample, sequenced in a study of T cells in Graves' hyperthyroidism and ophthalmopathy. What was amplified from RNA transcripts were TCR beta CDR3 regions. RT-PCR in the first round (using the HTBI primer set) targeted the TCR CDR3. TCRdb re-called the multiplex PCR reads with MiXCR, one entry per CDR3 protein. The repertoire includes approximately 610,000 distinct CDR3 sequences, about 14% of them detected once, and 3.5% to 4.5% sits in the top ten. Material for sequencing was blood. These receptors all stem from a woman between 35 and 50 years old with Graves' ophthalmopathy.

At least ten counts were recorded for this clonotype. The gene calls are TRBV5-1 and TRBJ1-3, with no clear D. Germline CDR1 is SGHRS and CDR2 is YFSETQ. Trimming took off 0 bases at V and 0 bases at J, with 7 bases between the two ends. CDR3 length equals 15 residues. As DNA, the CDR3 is TGCGCCAGCAGCTTGGGCATGAGCTCTGGAAACACCATATATTTT. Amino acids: CASSLGMSSGNTIYF.

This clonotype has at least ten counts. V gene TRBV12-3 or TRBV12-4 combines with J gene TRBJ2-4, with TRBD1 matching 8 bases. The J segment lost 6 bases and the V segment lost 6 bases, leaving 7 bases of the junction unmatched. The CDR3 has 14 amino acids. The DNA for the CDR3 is TGTGCCAGCAGCAAACAGGGGGTAGCAAACATTCAGTACTTC. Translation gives CASSKQGVANIQYF.

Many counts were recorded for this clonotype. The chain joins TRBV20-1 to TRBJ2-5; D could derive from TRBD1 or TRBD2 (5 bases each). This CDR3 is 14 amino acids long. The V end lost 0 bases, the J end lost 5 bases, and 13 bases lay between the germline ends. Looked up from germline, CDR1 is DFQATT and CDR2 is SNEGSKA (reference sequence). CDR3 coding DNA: TGCAGTGCTAGAGATGCGGTCTGGGGGGAGACCCAGTACTTC. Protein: CSARDAVWGETQYF.

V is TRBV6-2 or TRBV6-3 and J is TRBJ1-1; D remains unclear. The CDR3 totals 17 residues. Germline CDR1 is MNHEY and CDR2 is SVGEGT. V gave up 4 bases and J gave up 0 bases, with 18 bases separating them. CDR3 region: CASSSREGRGMNTEAFF. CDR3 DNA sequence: TGTGCCAGCAGTTCCCGAGAGGGCCGGGGAATGAACACTGAAGCTTTCTTT.

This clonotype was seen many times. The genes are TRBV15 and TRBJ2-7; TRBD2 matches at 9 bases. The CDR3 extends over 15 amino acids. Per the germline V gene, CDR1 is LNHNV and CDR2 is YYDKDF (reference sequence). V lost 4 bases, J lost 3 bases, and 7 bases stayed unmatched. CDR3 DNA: TGTGCCACCAGCAAAGAGGAGCGGGAGGACTACGAGCAGTACTTC. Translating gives CATSKEEREDYEQYF.

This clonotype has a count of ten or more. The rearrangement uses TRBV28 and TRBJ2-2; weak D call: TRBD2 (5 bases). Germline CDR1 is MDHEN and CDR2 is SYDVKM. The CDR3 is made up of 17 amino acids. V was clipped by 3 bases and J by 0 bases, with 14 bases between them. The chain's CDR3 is CASSFPLLVTNTGELFF. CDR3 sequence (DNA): TGTGCCAGCAGTTTCCCCCTACTAGTAACGAACACCGGGGAGCTGTTTTTT.

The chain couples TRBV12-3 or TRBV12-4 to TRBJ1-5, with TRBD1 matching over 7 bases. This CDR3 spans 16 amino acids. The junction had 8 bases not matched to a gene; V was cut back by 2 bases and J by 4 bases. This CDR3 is CASSLSGTAPNQPQHF. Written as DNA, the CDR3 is TGTGCCAGCAGTTTATCTGGGACAGCCCCTAATCAGCCCCAGCATTTT.

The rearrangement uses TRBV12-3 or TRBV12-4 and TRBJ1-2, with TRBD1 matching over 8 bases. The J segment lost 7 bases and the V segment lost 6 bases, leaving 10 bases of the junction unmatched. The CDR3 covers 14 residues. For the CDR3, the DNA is TGTGCCAGCAGGGGCAGGGCAGGGGGCGGTGGCTACACCTTC. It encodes CASRGRAGGGGYTF.

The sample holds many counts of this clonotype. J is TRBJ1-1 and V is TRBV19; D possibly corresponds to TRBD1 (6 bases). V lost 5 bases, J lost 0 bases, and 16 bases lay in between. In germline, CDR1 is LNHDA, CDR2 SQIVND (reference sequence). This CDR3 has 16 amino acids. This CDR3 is CASSSSQGLMNTEAFF. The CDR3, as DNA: TGTGCCAGTAGTTCCTCACAGGGCCTCATGAACACTGAAGCTTTCTTT.

As DNA, the CDR3 is TGTGCCAGCAGTTACAGACAGGTCGTTGGCGGCTACACCTTC. It yields the protein CASSYRQVVGGYTF. The rearrangement joins TRBV6-5 to TRBJ1-2; a weak D match, TRBD1 (6 bases). V lost 2 bases and J 8 bases, leaving 15 bases between the germline ends. Per the germline V gene, CDR1 is MNHEY and CDR2 is SVGAGI. The CDR3 runs 14 residues.

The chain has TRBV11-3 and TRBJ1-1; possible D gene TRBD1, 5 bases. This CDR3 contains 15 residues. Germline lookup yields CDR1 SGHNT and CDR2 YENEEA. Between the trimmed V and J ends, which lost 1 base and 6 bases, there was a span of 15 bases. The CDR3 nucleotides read TGTGCCAGCAGCTTAGGGGGGGGGTCCTACTCTGAAGCTTTCTTT. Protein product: CASSLGGGSYSEAFF.

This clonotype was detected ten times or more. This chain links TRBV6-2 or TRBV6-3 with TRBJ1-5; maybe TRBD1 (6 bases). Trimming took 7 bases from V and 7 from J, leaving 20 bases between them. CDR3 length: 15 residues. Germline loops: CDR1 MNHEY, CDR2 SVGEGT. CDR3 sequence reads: CASKSSPRGHQPQHF. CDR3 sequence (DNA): TGTGCCAGCAAGAGCTCTCCTCGGGGGCACCAGCCCCAGCATTTT.

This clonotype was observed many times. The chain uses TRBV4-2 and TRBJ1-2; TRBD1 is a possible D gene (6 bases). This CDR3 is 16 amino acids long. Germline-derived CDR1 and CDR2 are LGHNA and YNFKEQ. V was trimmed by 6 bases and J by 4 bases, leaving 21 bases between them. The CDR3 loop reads CASRRPQEDSSYGYTF. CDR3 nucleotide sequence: TGTGCCAGCAGACGACCCCAAGAGGACAGTTCCTATGGCTACACCTTC.

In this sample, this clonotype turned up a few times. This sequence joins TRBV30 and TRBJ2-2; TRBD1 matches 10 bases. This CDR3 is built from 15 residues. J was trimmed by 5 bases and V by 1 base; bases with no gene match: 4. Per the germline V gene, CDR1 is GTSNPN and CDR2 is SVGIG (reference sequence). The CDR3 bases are TGTGCCTGGAGTGGGGACAGGGGAACTACCGGGGAGCTGTTTTTT. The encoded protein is CAWSGDRGTTGELFF. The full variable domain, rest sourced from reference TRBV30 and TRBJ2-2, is SQTIHQWPATLVQPVGSPLSLECTVEGTSNPNLYWYRQAAGRGLQLLFYSVGIGQISSEVPQNLSASRPQDRQFILSSKKLLLSDSGFYLCAWSGDRGTTGELFFGEGSRLTVL.

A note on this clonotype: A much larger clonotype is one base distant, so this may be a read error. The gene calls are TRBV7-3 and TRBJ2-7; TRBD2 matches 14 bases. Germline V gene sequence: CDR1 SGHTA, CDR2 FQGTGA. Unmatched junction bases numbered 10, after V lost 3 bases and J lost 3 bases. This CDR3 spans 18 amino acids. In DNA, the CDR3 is TGTGCCAGCAGCTTTGGACTAGCGGGAGGCCCCCGAGACTACGAGCAGTACTTC. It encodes CASSFGLAGGPRDYEQYF.

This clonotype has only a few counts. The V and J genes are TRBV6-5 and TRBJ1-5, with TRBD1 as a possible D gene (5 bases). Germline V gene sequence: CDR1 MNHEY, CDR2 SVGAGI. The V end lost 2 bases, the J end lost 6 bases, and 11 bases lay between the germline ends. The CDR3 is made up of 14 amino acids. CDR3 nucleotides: TGTGCCAGCAGTTACCGACAGTACAGTCAGCCCCAGCATTTT. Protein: CASSYRQYSQPQHF.

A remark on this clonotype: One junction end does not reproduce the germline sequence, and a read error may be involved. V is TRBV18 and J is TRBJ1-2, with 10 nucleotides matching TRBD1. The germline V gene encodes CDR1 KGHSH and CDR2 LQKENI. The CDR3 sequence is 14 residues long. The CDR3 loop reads CASSPGQGNSGYTF. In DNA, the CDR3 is TGTGCCAGCTCACCGGGACAGGGGAACTCTGGCTACACCTTC. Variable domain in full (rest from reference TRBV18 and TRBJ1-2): NAGVMQNPRHLVRRRGQEARLRCSPMKGHSHVYWYRQLPEEGLKFMVYLQKENIIDESGMPKERFSAEFPKEGPSILRIQQVVRGDSAAYFCASSPGQGNSGYTFGSGTRLTVV.

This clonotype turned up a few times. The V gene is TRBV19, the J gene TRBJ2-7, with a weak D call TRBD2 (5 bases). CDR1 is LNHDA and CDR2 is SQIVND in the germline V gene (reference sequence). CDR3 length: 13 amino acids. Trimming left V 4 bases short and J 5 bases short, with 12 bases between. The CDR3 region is CASSTGLRDEQYF. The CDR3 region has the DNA TGTGCCAGTAGTACCGGATTGAGGGACGAGCAGTACTTC.

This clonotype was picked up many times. This CDR3 is CASSLGTGTSYEQYF. The CDR3 DNA reads as TGTGCCAGCAGTCTCGGGACAGGGACGTCCTACGAGCAGTACTTC. This chain connects TRBV12-3 or TRBV12-4 to TRBJ2-7; the match to TRBD1 covers 9 bases. The CDR3 is made up of 15 amino acids. V shed 5 bases, J shed 1 base, and the junction held 6 bases outside the gene matches.

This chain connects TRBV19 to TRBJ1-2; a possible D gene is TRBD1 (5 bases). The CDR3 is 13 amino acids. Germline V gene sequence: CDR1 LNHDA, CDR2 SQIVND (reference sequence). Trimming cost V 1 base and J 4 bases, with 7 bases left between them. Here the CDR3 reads CASSIGGTYGYTF. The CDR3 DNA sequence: TGTGCCAGTAGTATAGGGGGGACCTATGGCTACACCTTC.

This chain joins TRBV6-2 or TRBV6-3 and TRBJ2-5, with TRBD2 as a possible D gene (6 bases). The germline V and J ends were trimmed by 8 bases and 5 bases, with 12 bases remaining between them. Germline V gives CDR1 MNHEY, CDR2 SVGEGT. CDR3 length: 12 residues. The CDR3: CASGLADETQYF. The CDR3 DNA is TGTGCCAGCGGATTAGCGGACGAGACCCAGTACTTC.

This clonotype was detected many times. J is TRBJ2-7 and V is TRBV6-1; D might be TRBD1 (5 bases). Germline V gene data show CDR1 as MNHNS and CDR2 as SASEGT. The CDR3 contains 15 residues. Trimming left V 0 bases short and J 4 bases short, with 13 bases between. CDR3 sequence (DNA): TGTGCCAGCAGTGAAGCTGTCCAGGGCCGATACGAGCAGTACTTC. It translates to CASSEAVQGRYEQYF.

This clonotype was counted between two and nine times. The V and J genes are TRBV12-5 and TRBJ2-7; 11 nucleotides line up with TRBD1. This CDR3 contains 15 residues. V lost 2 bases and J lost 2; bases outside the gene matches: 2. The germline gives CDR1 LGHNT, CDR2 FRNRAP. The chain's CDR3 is CASGLPGQGAYEQYF. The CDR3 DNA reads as TGTGCTAGTGGTTTGCCGGGACAGGGGGCCTACGAGCAGTACTTC.

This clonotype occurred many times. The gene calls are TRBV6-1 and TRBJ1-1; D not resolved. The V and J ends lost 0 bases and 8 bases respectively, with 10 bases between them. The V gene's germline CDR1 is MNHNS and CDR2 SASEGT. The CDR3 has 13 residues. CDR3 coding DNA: TGTGCCAGCAGTGAAGCGTTATTGACAGAAGCTTTCTTT. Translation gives CASSEALLTEAFF.

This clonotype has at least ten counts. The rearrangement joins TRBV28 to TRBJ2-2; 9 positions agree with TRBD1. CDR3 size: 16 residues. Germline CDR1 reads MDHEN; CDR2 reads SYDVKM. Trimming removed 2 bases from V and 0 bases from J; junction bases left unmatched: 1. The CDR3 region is CASSLGDRANTGELFF. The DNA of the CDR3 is TGTGCCAGCAGTTTAGGGGACAGGGCGAACACCGGGGAGCTGTTTTTT.

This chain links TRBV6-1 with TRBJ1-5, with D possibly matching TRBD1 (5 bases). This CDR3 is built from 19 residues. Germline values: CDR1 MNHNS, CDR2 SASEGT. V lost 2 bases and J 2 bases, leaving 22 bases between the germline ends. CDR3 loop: CASSEHWAFAGGGNQPQHF. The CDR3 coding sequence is TGTGCCAGCAGTGAACACTGGGCTTTCGCGGGGGGGGGCAATCAGCCCCAGCATTTT.

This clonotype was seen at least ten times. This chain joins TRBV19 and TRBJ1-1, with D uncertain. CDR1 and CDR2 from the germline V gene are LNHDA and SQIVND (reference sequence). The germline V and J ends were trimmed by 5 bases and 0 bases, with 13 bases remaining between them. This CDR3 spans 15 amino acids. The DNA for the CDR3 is TGTGCCAGTAGTGAATACAGCCTCATGAACACTGAAGCTTTCTTT. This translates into CASSEYSLMNTEAFF.

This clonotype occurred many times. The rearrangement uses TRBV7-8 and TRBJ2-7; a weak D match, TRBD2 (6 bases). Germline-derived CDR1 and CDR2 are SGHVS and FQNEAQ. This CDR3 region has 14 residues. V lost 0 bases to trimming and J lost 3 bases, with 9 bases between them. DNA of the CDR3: TGTGCCAGCAGCTTAGCCGTCGGGAGCTACGAGCAGTACTTC. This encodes CASSLAVGSYEQYF.